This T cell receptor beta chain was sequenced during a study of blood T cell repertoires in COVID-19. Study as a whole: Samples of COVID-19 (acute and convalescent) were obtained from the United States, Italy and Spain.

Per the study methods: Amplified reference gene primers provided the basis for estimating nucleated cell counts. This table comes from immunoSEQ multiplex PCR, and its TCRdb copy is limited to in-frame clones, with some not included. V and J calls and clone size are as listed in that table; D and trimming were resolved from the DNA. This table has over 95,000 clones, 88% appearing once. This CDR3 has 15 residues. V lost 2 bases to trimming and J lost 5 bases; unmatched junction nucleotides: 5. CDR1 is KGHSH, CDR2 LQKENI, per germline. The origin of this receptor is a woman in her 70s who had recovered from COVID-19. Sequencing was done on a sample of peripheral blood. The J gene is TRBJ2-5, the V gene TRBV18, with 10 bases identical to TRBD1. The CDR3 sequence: CASSPLTGGGETQYF. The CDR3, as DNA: TGTGCCAGCTCACCATTGACAGGGGGCGGGGAGACCCAGTACTTC.